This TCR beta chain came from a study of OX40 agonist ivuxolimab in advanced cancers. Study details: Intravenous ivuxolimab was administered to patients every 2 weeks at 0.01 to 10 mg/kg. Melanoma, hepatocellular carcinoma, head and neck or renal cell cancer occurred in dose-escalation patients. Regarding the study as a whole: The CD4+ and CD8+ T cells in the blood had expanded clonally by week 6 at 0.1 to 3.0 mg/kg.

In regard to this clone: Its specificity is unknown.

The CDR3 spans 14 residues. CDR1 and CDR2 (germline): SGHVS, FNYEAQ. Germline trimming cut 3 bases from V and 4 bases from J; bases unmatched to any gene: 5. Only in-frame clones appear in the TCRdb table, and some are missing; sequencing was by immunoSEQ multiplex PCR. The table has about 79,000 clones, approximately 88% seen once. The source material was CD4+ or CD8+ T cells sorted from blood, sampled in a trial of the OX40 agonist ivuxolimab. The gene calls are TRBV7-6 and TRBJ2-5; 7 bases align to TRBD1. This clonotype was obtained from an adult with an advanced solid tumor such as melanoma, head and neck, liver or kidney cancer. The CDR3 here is CASSLPQGRETQYF. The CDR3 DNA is TGTGCCAGCAGCTTGCCACAGGGGCGAGAGACCCAGTACTTC. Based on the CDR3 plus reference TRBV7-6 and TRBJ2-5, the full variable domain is GAGVSQSPRYKVTKRGQDVALRCDPISGHVSLYWYRQALGQGPEFLTYFNYEAQQDKSGLPNDRFSAERPEGSISTLTIQRTEQRDSAMYRCASSLPQGRETQYFGPGTRLLVL.